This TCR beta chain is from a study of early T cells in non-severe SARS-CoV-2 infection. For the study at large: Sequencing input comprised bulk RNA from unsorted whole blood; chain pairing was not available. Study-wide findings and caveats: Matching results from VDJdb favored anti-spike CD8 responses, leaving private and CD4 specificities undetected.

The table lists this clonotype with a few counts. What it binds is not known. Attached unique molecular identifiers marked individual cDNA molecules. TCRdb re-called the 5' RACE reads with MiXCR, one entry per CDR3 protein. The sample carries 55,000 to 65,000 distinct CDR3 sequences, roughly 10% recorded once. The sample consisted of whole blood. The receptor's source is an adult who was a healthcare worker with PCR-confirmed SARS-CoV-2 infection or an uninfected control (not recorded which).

This CDR3 reads CASSEQRAIYTF. The CDR3 DNA reads TGTGCCAGCAGTGAACAACGCGCGATTTACACCTTC. The rearrangement uses TRBV2 and TRBJ1-2, with D hard to call. Germline-derived CDR1 and CDR2 are SNHLY and FYNNEI. This CDR3 has 12 amino acids. V lost 2 bases to trimming and J lost 11 bases, with 12 bases between them.